The rows below give T cell receptor beta chains drawn from one sample of a study of shared T cell receptors in the human thymus. Method: immunoSEQ multiplex PCR; TCRdb's copy keeps in-frame clones and lacks some. This table holds around 65,000 clones, about 96% found once. The material sequenced was thymocytes. These receptors came from a human donor. CDR3s include the opening cysteine and the closing phenylalanine or tryptophan. D genes are given only for firm matches. Part of the rows lack a size; the others show once, few, many or a class for expanded clones.

v_gene,abundance,d_gene,j_gene,CDR3aa,CDR3nt
TRBV19,-,-,TRBJ1-2,CASSIPQDSRYGYTF,TGTGCCAGTAGTATACCCCAGGACTCTAGATATGGCTACACCTTC
TRBV27,-,TRBD1,TRBJ1-2,CASSLYRGTGTNYGYTF,TGTGCCAGCAGTTTGTACCGCGGGACAGGGACTAACTATGGCTACACCTTC
TRBV14,-,-,TRBJ1-2,CASSHLSGTNYGYTF,TGTGCCAGCAGCCACTTATCCGGGACTAACTATGGCTACACCTTC
TRBV5-1,once,-,TRBJ2-7,CASSLRPYEQYF,TGCGCCAGCAGCTTAAGGCCGTACGAGCAGTACTTC
TRBV7-2,-,TRBD1,TRBJ1-4,CASSLIPGQERRKEKLFF,TGTGCCAGCAGCTTAATCCCGGGACAGGAGCGTCGGAAGGAAAAACTGTTTTTT
TRBV11-2,-,-,TRBJ1-6,CASSLYARGDSPLHF,TGTGCCAGCAGCTTATATGCCCGAGGGGATTCACCCCTCCACTTT
TRBV19,-,-,TRBJ1-4,CASTPPGGHPAEKLFF,TGTGCCAGTACCCCCCCGGGGGGACACCCAGCTGAAAAACTGTTTTTT
TRBV5-4,-,-,TRBJ2-7,CASSWIEKEQYF,TGTGCCAGCAGCTGGATTGAGAAGGAGCAGTACTTC
TRBV15,-,-,TRBJ2-7,CATSRVTRDLSYEQYF,TGTGCCACCAGCAGAGTAACCCGGGACTTATCCTACGAGCAGTACTTC
TRBV15,-,TRBD2,TRBJ2-1,CATSREGLAGLSSYNEQFF,TGTGCCACCAGCAGAGAGGGACTAGCGGGGCTAAGCTCCTACAATGAGCAGTTCTTC
TRBV9,-,-,TRBJ2-3,CASSVTDLSTDTQYF,TGTGCCAGCAGCGTAACGGACCTGAGCACAGATACGCAGTATTTT
TRBV7-2,-,TRBD2,TRBJ2-7,CASSLAGLAGADEQYF,TGTGCCAGCAGCTTAGCTGGACTAGCGGGGGCGGACGAGCAGTACTTC
TRBV2,-,-,TRBJ2-5,CASSEVQKETQYF,TGTGCCAGCAGTGAGGTTCAGAAAGAGACCCAGTACTTC
TRBV6-1,-,-,TRBJ1-2,CASLPQDGGYTF,TGTGCCTCCCTACCCCAGGACGGTGGCTACACCTTC
TRBV9,-,-,TRBJ2-7,CASSAEGAGASYEQYF,TGTGCCAGCAGTGCGGAGGGGGCCGGGGCCAGTTACGAGCAGTACTTC
TRBV6-5,-,-,TRBJ1-6,CASRLSKSAPLHF,TGTGCCAGCAGACTGTCTAAGTCCGCACCCCTCCACTTT
TRBV5-1,-,-,TRBJ1-3,CASSLGESTGNTIYF,TGCGCCAGCAGCTTGGGTGAGAGTACTGGAAACACCATATATTTT
TRBV4-1,-,-,TRBJ1-3,CASSQDEAGGSGNTIYF,TGCGCCAGCAGCCAAGATGAGGCGGGGGGATCTGGAAACACCATATATTTT
TRBV7-2,-,-,TRBJ2-2,CASSLTTSSTGELFF,TGTGCCAGCAGCCTTACGACTAGTTCCACCGGGGAGCTGTTTTTT
TRBV27,-,TRBD1,TRBJ1-1,CASSLGQGGEAFF,TGTGCCAGCAGTTTAGGGCAGGGGGGTGAAGCTTTCTTT
TRBV27,-,TRBD1,TRBJ1-1,CASSSQRDSVFTEAFF,TGTGCCAGCAGTTCCCAACGGGACAGCGTCTTCACTGAAGCTTTCTTT